A selection of T cell receptor beta chains follows, all from one sample in a study of cytotoxic CD8 clonotypes in ibrutinib-treated CLL. Repertoires were generated with immunoSEQ multiplex PCR, while TCRdb's copy carries only in-frame clones and drops some. The sample contains roughly 300,000 clones, less than 85% of which appear only once. Specimen: PBMCs, collected at disease progression, from a patient treated with ibrutinib. These receptor sequences come from a human donor with chronic lymphocytic leukemia. The CDR3 runs from the conserved cysteine through the conserved F or W. D genes are given only for firm matches. For some rows the clone size is stated as once, few or many, or as a class when expanded; others skip it.

cdr3_aa | cdr3_nt | j_call | d_call | cdr3_length | v_call | clone_size
CASSSRGHTGELFF | TGTGCCAGCAGCTCCCGAGGACACACCGGGGAGCTGTTTTTT | TRBJ2-2 | . | 14 | TRBV13 | .
CASSSGGGVNTGELFF | TGTGCCAGCAGCTCCGGGGGAGGGGTTAACACCGGGGAGCTGTTTTTT | TRBJ2-2 | TRBD2 | 16 | TRBV9 | .
CASSLERGGGYEQYF | TGTGCCAGCAGCTTGGAGCGCGGGGGAGGATACGAGCAGTACTTC | TRBJ2-7 | TRBD2 | 15 | TRBV5-4 | .
CASSYSGNEGDEQFF | TGTGCCAGCAGTTACTCGGGTAACGAGGGGGATGAGCAGTTCTTC | TRBJ2-1 | . | 15 | TRBV6-5 | .
CASRQGFTEAFF | TGTGCCAGCAGACAGGGTTTTACTGAAGCTTTCTTT | TRBJ1-1 | . | 12 | TRBV2 | .
CASSSKGPGLEQYF | TGCGCCAGCAGCTCGAAAGGACCAGGACTCGAGCAGTACTTC | TRBJ2-7 | . | 14 | TRBV5-1 | .
CASSQTGWGNEELFF | TGTGCCAGTAGCCAAACAGGGTGGGGAAATGAAGAACTGTTTTTT | TRBJ1-4 | . | 15 | TRBV19 | .
CASREGRGPTEAFF | TGTGCCAGTAGGGAGGGACGGGGGCCCACTGAAGCTTTCTTT | TRBJ1-1 | . | 14 | TRBV19 | few
CASRTALISMNTEAFF | TGTGCCAGTAGAACAGCGCTAATTTCTATGAACACTGAAGCTTTCTTT | TRBJ1-1 | . | 16 | TRBV19 | .
CASSPRAFTDTQYF | TGTGCCAGCAGCCCTAGGGCCTTCACAGATACGCAGTATTTT | TRBJ2-3 | . | 14 | TRBV7-8 | .
CAISESSYNEQFF | TGTGCCATCAGTGAGTCTTCCTACAATGAGCAGTTCTTC | TRBJ2-1 | . | 13 | TRBV10-3 | once
CASSLGTYEQYF | TGTGCCAGCAGCTTAGGGACCTACGAGCAGTACTTC | TRBJ2-7 | . | 12 | TRBV11-2 | .
CASSLGSRNQPQHF | TGTGCCAGCAGCCTCGGGTCTCGCAATCAGCCCCAGCATTTT | TRBJ1-5 | . | 14 | TRBV2 | .
CASSFSRSPGTDTQYF | TGTGCCAGCAGTTTTTCGAGATCCCCTGGGACAGATACGCAGTATTTT | TRBJ2-3 | . | 16 | TRBV27 | .
CARGGGLTEAFF | TGTGCCAGGGGAGGGGGGCTGACTGAAGCTTTCTTT | TRBJ1-1 | . | 12 | TRBV2 | once
CASSPRTFYEQYF | TGTGCCAGCAGCCCCCGAACGTTCTACGAGCAGTACTTC | TRBJ2-7 | . | 13 | TRBV7-8 | few
CSAPRGNTQYF | TGCAGTGCTCCCCGGGGGAATACGCAGTATTTT | TRBJ2-3 | . | 11 | TRBV20-1 | .
CATSWRTQKNEQYF | TGTGCCACATCCTGGCGGACTCAGAAGAACGAGCAGTACTTC | TRBJ2-7 | . | 14 | TRBV2 | once
CASSLAQGGNYGYTF | TGTGCCAGCAGCTTGGCACAAGGGGGGAACTATGGCTACACCTTC | TRBJ1-2 | . | 15 | TRBV5-5 | .
CASSLGQGALNYGYTF | TGTGCCAGCAGCTTAGGACAGGGCGCGCTTAACTATGGCTACACCTTC | TRBJ1-2 | TRBD1 | 16 | TRBV7-9 | .
CAIRKGQLPLSTGELFF | TGTGCCATCAGAAAGGGACAGCTCCCTCTTTCTACCGGGGAGCTGTTTTTT | TRBJ2-2 | TRBD1 | 17 | TRBV10-3 | .
CASSLAQNAYTGELFF | TGCGCCAGCAGCTTGGCGCAAAACGCCTATACCGGGGAGCTGTTTTTT | TRBJ2-2 | . | 16 | TRBV5-1 | .
CASSIGRGFSYEQYF | TGTGCCAGCAGCATCGGCCGGGGTTTCTCCTACGAGCAGTACTTC | TRBJ2-7 | . | 15 | TRBV6-6 | .
CASSLTGTSTDTQYF | TGCGCCAGCAGCTTGACGGGTACTAGCACAGATACGCAGTATTTT | TRBJ2-3 | . | 15 | TRBV5-1 | few
CASSSGQARGTEAFF | TGCGCCAGCAGCTCGGGACAGGCGAGGGGCACTGAAGCTTTCTTT | TRBJ1-1 | TRBD1 | 15 | TRBV5-1 | many
CASSPHRQRENQPQHF | TGCGCCAGCAGTCCTCATAGACAGAGGGAAAATCAGCCCCAGCATTTT | TRBJ1-5 | . | 16 | TRBV23-1 | .
CASWGGTYSGNTIYF | TGTGCCAGCTGGGGCGGGACATACTCTGGAAACACCATATATTTT | TRBJ1-3 | . | 15 | TRBV2 | .
CASSTPSGDSYNEQFF | TGTGCCAGCAGTACCCCTTCGGGGGACAGCTACAATGAGCAGTTCTTC | TRBJ2-1 | . | 16 | TRBV28 | few
CSVSPGGTEAFF | TGCAGCGTTAGCCCGGGGGGCACTGAAGCTTTCTTT | TRBJ1-1 | . | 12 | TRBV29-1 | .
CASRFDRAGETQYF | TGTGCCAGCAGATTCGACAGGGCGGGAGAGACCCAGTACTTC | TRBJ2-5 | TRBD1 | 14 | TRBV5-4 | .
CASSPLLAGSYNEQFF | TGCGCCAGCAGCCCCCTCCTAGCGGGTTCCTACAATGAGCAGTTCTTC | TRBJ2-1 | TRBD2 | 16 | TRBV4-1 | .
CASSTGTGFYEQYF | TGTGCCAGCAGCACCGGGACAGGGTTCTACGAGCAGTACTTC | TRBJ2-7 | TRBD1 | 14 | TRBV28 | .
CAISGGQGNYGYTF | TGTGCCATCAGTGGGGGACAGGGCAACTATGGCTACACCTTC | TRBJ1-2 | TRBD1 | 14 | TRBV10-3 | .
CASSISSGHLNTEAFF | TGTGCCAGTAGTATAAGTTCGGGACACCTGAACACTGAAGCTTTCTTT | TRBJ1-1 | . | 16 | TRBV19 | .
CASTDRQGLGTEAFF | TGTGCCAGTACCGATAGACAGGGTCTGGGCACTGAAGCTTTCTTT | TRBJ1-1 | TRBD1 | 15 | TRBV19 | .
CASSEGPGGNQPQHF | TGTGCCAGCAGCGAGGGGCCGGGAGGCAATCAGCCCCAGCATTTT | TRBJ1-5 | . | 15 | TRBV9 | .
CASQRQGSTGELFF | TGCGCCTCCCAGCGGCAGGGTAGCACCGGGGAGCTGTTTTTT | TRBJ2-2 | . | 14 | TRBV10-2 | .
CASSVEGGRGETQYF | TGTGCCAGCAGCGTAGAAGGCGGGAGAGGGGAGACCCAGTACTTC | TRBJ2-5 | TRBD2 | 15 | TRBV9 | .
CASSLALPRQIVYEQYF | TGCGCCAGCAGCTTGGCCCTCCCTCGACAGATTGTCTACGAGCAGTACTTC | TRBJ2-7 | . | 17 | TRBV5-1 | .
CASSLSRRMNTEAFF | TGTGCCAGCAGTTTAAGTCGCAGGATGAACACTGAAGCTTTCTTT | TRBJ1-1 | . | 15 | TRBV27 | .
CASTRDLDTEAFF | TGCGCCAGCACCAGGGATTTAGACACTGAAGCTTTCTTT | TRBJ1-1 | . | 13 | TRBV4-3 | .
CASSLAAGAGELFF | TGTGCCAGCAGCTTAGCGGCGGGAGCCGGGGAGCTGTTTTTT | TRBJ2-2 | TRBD2 | 14 | TRBV7-2 | .
CASSLEGGAAYEQYF | TGTGCCAGCAGCTTAGAAGGGGGGGCAGCCTACGAGCAGTACTTC | TRBJ2-7 | . | 15 | TRBV7-9 | .
CSVPGVGRETQYF | TGCAGCGTCCCCGGGGTGGGGCGAGAGACCCAGTACTTC | TRBJ2-5 | . | 13 | TRBV29-1 | .
CASSPRSGGGYTF | TGCGCCAGCAGCCCCCGTTCAGGGGGCGGCTACACCTTC | TRBJ1-2 | TRBD1 | 13 | TRBV5-1 | .